This passage covers 28 T cell receptor beta chains from one sample sequenced in a study of T cell responses to AZD1222 COVID-19 vaccine. The assay was immunoSEQ multiplex PCR, and TCRdb's table has in-frame clones only and misses some. Of roughly 180,000 clones listed, about 92% are singletons. This material consisted of peripheral blood, taken 28 days after the second AZD1222 dose. The receptors were sampled from an adult who received the AZD1222 COVID-19 vaccine.

This clone was observed a handful of times. J is TRBJ2-7 and V is TRBV5-6; D not certain. The CDR3 extends over 12 amino acids. Germline CDR1 is SGHDT and CDR2 is YYEEEE. V was trimmed by 1 base and J by 4 bases, leaving 6 bases between them. The CDR3 region has the DNA TGTGCCAGCAGCTTGTCCCCATACGAGCAGTACTTC. This encodes CASSLSPYEQYF. Full variable domain (missing parts from reference TRBV5-6 and TRBJ2-7): DAGVTQSPTHLIKTRGQQVTLRCSPKSGHDTVSWYQQALGQGPQFIFQYYEEEERQRGNFPDRFSGHQFPNYSSELNVNALLLGDSALYLCASSLSPYEQYFGPGTRLTVT.

This chain links TRBV27 with TRBJ1-6; no clear D gene. In germline, CDR1 is MNHEY, CDR2 SMNVEV (reference sequence). Deletions cut 2 bases from V and 6 bases from J, with 8 bases between. The CDR3 spans 14 residues. The CDR3 nucleotides read TGTGCCAGCAGTTTAGGGCTGACTAATTCACCCCTCCACTTT. Translating it yields CASSLGLTNSPLHF.

This rearrangement joins TRBV2 to TRBJ2-1; D may be TRBD2 (5 bases). Germline V gene lookup returns CDR1 SNHLY and CDR2 FYNNEI. V was clipped by 5 bases and J by 8 bases, with 10 bases between them. The CDR3 has 12 residues. The DNA of the CDR3 is TGTGCCAGCAGTAGGACGCGGGATGAGCAGTTCTTC. Its translation: CASSRTRDEQFF.

The CDR3 reads CASRGGQDTYEQYF. The CDR3 DNA sequence: TGTGCCAGCAGGGGGGGACAGGATACCTACGAGCAGTACTTC. J is TRBJ2-7 and V is TRBV28; 8 nucleotides line up with TRBD1. The CDR3 extends over 14 amino acids. Germline-derived CDR1 and CDR2 are MDHEN and SYDVKM. Trimming cost V 6 bases and J 2 bases; bases outside gene matches: 6.

This sequence joins TRBV29-1 and TRBJ2-1; possible D gene TRBD2, 6 bases. The V and J ends lost 7 bases and 6 bases respectively, with 19 bases between them. Germline lookup yields CDR1 SQVTM and CDR2 ANQGSEA. CDR3 length equals 14 residues. The CDR3 sequence is CSAGWGEKANEQFF. The CDR3 nucleotides are TGCAGCGCCGGTTGGGGGGAGAAGGCCAATGAGCAGTTCTTC.

V is TRBV4-3 and J is TRBJ2-7; D not resolved. The CDR3 is 15 residues long. Germline V lookup: CDR1 LGHNA, CDR2 YSLEER. V gave up 1 base and J gave up 0 bases, with 10 bases separating them. The DNA for the CDR3 is TGCGCCAGCAGCCAAGGGAGAACTTACTCCTACGAGCAGTACTTC. Amino acids: CASSQGRTYSYEQYF.

The V call is TRBV19, the J call TRBJ2-1, with D possibly matching TRBD2 (7 bases). The V end lost 0 bases, the J end lost 0 bases, and 15 bases lay between the germline ends. This CDR3 contains 18 residues. Per germline, CDR1 LNHDA and CDR2 SQIVND (reference sequence). CDR3: CASSIDWGGPSSYNEQFF. CDR3 coding DNA: TGTGCCAGTAGTATAGATTGGGGGGGCCCGAGCTCCTACAATGAGCAGTTCTTC.

The chain combines TRBV7-3 with TRBJ2-6, with 7 bases identical to TRBD1. Per the germline V gene, CDR1 is SGHTA and CDR2 is FQGTGA. The trim removed 5 bases at V and 0 bases at J, leaving 7 bases unmatched. The CDR3 spans 17 residues. The CDR3 DNA reads as TGTGCCAGCAGCGACGGGACAGCCCGCTCTGGGGCCAACGTCCTGACTTTC. It specifies CASSDGTARSGANVLTF.

The rearrangement links TRBV24-1 to TRBJ2-2; 14 bases are a match to TRBD2. Per germline, CDR1 KGHDR and CDR2 SFDVKD. This CDR3 has 18 amino acids. V shed 3 bases, J shed 6 bases, and the junction held 8 bases outside the gene matches. DNA for the CDR3: TGTGCCACCAGTGATCCCACGACTAGCGGGGGGGCCCCCGGGGAGCTGTTTTTT. This codes for CATSDPTTSGGAPGELFF.

This clone was seen a single time. The chain couples TRBV28 to TRBJ2-2, with D perhaps TRBD1 or TRBD2 (5 bases each). The V end was cut by 3 bases, the J end by 2 bases, with 13 bases between. The CDR3 runs to 16 residues. Per germline, CDR1 MDHEN and CDR2 SYDVKM. This CDR3 reads CASSLWGSSNTGELFF. The CDR3 DNA reads TGTGCCAGCAGTTTGTGGGGGAGTAGTAACACCGGGGAGCTGTTTTTT.

The V and J genes are TRBV6-2 or TRBV6-3 and TRBJ1-2, with unresolved D. Trimming pared 5 bases from V and 8 bases from J, leaving 12 bases between. This CDR3 contains 12 residues. CDR1 is MNHEY, CDR2 SVGEGT, per germline. The CDR3 loop reads CASSQKSYGYTF. The CDR3 DNA follows: TGTGCCAGCAGTCAAAAGTCGTACGGCTACACCTTC.

The V gene is TRBV18, the J gene TRBJ1-2, with a weak D call TRBD1 (5 bases). This CDR3 has 18 amino acids. Germline lookup yields CDR1 KGHSH and CDR2 LQKENI. V shed 3 bases and J shed 4 bases, with 24 bases lying between them. The CDR3 DNA reads as TGTGCCAGCTCACCCCCTGGGGCGCGGGTGAATCAGGGCTATGGCTACACCTTC. Translation: CASSPPGARVNQGYGYTF.

V gene TRBV29-1 combines with J gene TRBJ2-6; D is uncertain. CDR1 SQVTM and CDR2 ANQGSEA come from the germline V gene. Trimming took off 7 bases at V and 1 base at J, with 8 bases between the two ends. The CDR3 length is 13 residues. CDR3 residues: CSATDSGANVLTF. In DNA, the CDR3 is TGCAGCGCCACGGATTCTGGGGCCAACGTCCTGACTTTC.

The chain combines TRBV29-1 with TRBJ1-1; the D is unclear. Germline V gene data show CDR1 as SQVTM and CDR2 as ANQGSEA. The CDR3 length is 12 residues. The ends were cut back, 4 bases at V and 11 bases at J, with 17 bases in the middle. The CDR3 DNA reads TGCAGCGTTGCCGATGCGGCCCGGTTGGCTTTCTTT. It yields the protein CSVADAARLAFF.

The chain couples TRBV7-9 to TRBJ1-6; weak D call: TRBD1 (5 bases). The CDR3 runs 15 residues. Germline V CDR1 and CDR2: SEHNR, FQNEAQ (reference sequence). Trimming shortened V by 2 bases and J by 5 bases, and 10 bases separated the two germline ends. The CDR3 DNA is TGTGCCAGCAGCTTAACGGGGACGAATAATTCACCCCTCCACTTT. Protein: CASSLTGTNNSPLHF.

This rearrangement joins TRBV5-4 to TRBJ2-7, with 7 bases lining up with TRBD2. Germline values: CDR1 SGHNT, CDR2 YYREEE (reference sequence). The CDR3 is 19 amino acids. J lost 0 bases, V lost 4 bases, and 19 bases had no gene match. CDR3 in amino acids: CASSPRAGKPSRSSYEQYF. DNA of the CDR3: TGTGCCAGCAGCCCCCGAGCGGGGAAGCCAAGCCGAAGCTCCTACGAGCAGTACTTC.

The chain uses TRBV5-4 and TRBJ1-4, with unresolved D. V lost 2 bases to trimming and J lost 8 bases, with 10 bases between them. The CDR3 spans 13 residues. The germline V gene has CDR1 SGHNT and CDR2 YYREEE (reference sequence). CDR3 nucleotides: TGTGCCAGCAGCTTTGACGTCAGGGAAAAACTGTTTTTT. Protein product: CASSFDVREKLFF.

The J gene is TRBJ2-7, the V gene TRBV7-3; D is perhaps TRBD2 (5 bases). CDR3 size: 17 residues. CDR1 and CDR2 (germline): SGHTA, FQGTGA. The ends were cut back, 1 base at V and 3 bases at J, with 19 bases in the middle. The CDR3 loop reads CASSLKSVGEFRYEQYF. The CDR3 bases are TGTGCCAGCAGCTTAAAATCGGTGGGAGAGTTCCGCTACGAGCAGTACTTC.

The chain joins TRBV19 to TRBJ1-1, with D hard to call. Germline V CDR1 and CDR2: LNHDA, SQIVND (reference sequence). V lost 1 base, J lost 0 bases, and 6 bases lay in between. This CDR3 is 14 amino acids long. In DNA, the CDR3 is TGTGCCAGTAGTATAGGGACGCTGAACACTGAAGCTTTCTTT. Its protein product is CASSIGTLNTEAFF.

The genes are TRBV11-2 and TRBJ2-5, with TRBD2 matching 13 bases. V shed 0 bases, J shed 5 bases, and the junction held 9 bases outside the gene matches. In germline, CDR1 is SGHAT, CDR2 FQNNGV. The length of the CDR3 is 18 residues. The CDR3 region is CASSLDQTSGGRGETQYF. CDR3 in DNA: TGTGCCAGCAGCTTAGATCAGACTAGCGGGGGGCGAGGGGAGACCCAGTACTTC.

This clone appeared once. The CDR3 coding sequence is TGTGCCAGCAGTAGGGTTAGTCACAATGAGCAGTTCTTC. Its translation is CASSRVSHNEQFF. V is TRBV2 and J is TRBJ2-1; D uncertain. V lost 5 bases and J lost 5, with 10 bases in between. Germline V lookup: CDR1 SNHLY, CDR2 FYNNEI. The CDR3 contains 13 residues.

The V and J genes are TRBV6-5 and TRBJ1-5, with D tentatively TRBD1 (5 bases). Germline-derived CDR1 and CDR2 are MNHEY and SVGAGI. Trimming pared 7 bases from V and 3 bases from J, leaving 16 bases between. The CDR3 runs 15 residues. The DNA for the CDR3 is TGTGCCAGCATCTCGGGACGCCTGCCCAATCAGCCCCAGCATTTT. This gives the protein CASISGRLPNQPQHF.

This clone was counted between two and nine times. The chain joins TRBV2 to TRBJ1-1; D is unresolved. This CDR3 spans 13 amino acids. Germline CDR1 reads SNHLY; CDR2 reads FYNNEI. V lost 8 bases to trimming and J lost 0 bases, with 10 bases between them. CDR3 protein: CASVSGVNTEAFF. The CDR3 coding sequence is TGTGCCAGCGTGAGCGGAGTGAACACTGAAGCTTTCTTT.

The V and J genes are TRBV4-1 and TRBJ1-2, with TRBD1 as a possible D gene (5 bases). The CDR3 totals 14 residues. V was trimmed by 3 bases and J by 2 bases, leaving 10 bases between them. CDR1 is MGHRA, CDR2 YSYEKL, per germline. CDR3: CASSHAGANYGYTF. CDR3 DNA sequence: TGCGCCAGCAGCCATGCCGGGGCCAACTATGGCTACACCTTC.

The J gene is TRBJ2-1, the V gene TRBV4-2, with 8 bases fitting TRBD2. There are 18 residues in the CDR3. V shed 0 bases, J shed 0 bases, and the junction held 7 bases outside the gene matches. The germline gives CDR1 LGHNA, CDR2 YNFKEQ. The CDR3 is CASSQDGLLADSYNEQFF. CDR3 nucleotide sequence: TGTGCCAGCAGCCAAGACGGGCTACTAGCGGACTCCTACAATGAGCAGTTCTTC.

The chain joins TRBV30 to TRBJ1-2; D is perhaps TRBD1 (5 bases). CDR1 is GTSNPN and CDR2 is SVGIG in the germline V gene (reference sequence). Trimming cost V 5 bases and J 2 bases, with 6 bases left between them. The CDR3 extends over 11 amino acids. CDR3 residues: CAWDSNYGYTF. The DNA for the CDR3 is TGTGCCTGGGACAGCAACTATGGCTACACCTTC.

The chain employs TRBV18 and TRBJ1-6; 9 nucleotides match TRBD1. Germline CDR1 and CDR2: KGHSH and LQKENI. Germline trimming cut 4 bases from V and 4 bases from J; bases unmatched to any gene: 5. The CDR3 spans 16 residues. CDR3 bases: TGTGCCAGCTCACTCGCCGGGACAGGGTATAATTCACCCCTCCACTTT. It encodes CASSLAGTGYNSPLHF.

The chain links TRBV2 to TRBJ2-6; maybe TRBD1 (5 bases). Germline CDR1 SNHLY, CDR2 FYNNEI. This CDR3 comprises 16 residues. The V and J ends lost 6 bases and 0 bases respectively, with 12 bases between them. CDR3 region: CASSRQPTSGANVLTF. For the CDR3, the DNA is TGTGCCAGCAGCCGACAGCCGACCTCTGGGGCCAACGTCCTGACTTTC.